A selection of T cell receptor beta chains follows, all from one sample in a study of cytomegalovirus exposure and HLA in healthy donors. TCRdb's copy holds only in-frame clones and misses some; the assay was immunoSEQ multiplex PCR. The sample table sets out around 31,000 clones. Source material: PBMCs. The receptors were gathered from a female donor in good health and CMV-seronegative. CDR3s include the opening cysteine and the closing phenylalanine or tryptophan. The D gene is left open where the match is weak.

NA	TRBJ2-3	TRBV18	CASSPTADFNIAQYF	TGTGCCAGCTCACCCACGGCGGACTTCAATATCGCGCAGTATTTT
NA	TRBJ2-1	TRBV9	CASSVSRDFPSYNEQFF	TGTGCCAGCAGCGTTTCGCGGGACTTCCCTTCCTACAATGAGCAGTTCTTC
NA	TRBJ1-1	TRBV7-9	CASSLQGEAFF	TGTGCCAGCAGCCTCCAGGGTGAAGCTTTCTTT
TRBD1	TRBJ1-2	TRBV7-3	CASSRGQGTYGYTF	TGTGCCAGCAGTCGGGGACAGGGAACCTATGGCTACACCTTC
NA	TRBJ2-1	TRBV7-8	CASSLKRGSQGYNEQFF	TGTGCCAGCAGTCTCAAGAGGGGCAGCCAGGGGTACAATGAGCAGTTCTTC
TRBD1	TRBJ1-1	TRBV2	CASTTQGRWTEAFF	TGTGCCAGCACCACACAGGGGAGGTGGACTGAAGCTTTCTTT
NA	TRBJ2-7	TRBV10-1	CASSASGGGHEQYF	TGCGCCAGCAGTGCTTCGGGGGGCGGACACGAGCAGTACTTC
TRBD1	TRBJ2-5	TRBV4-3	CASSQEDRGRETQYF	TGCGCCAGCAGCCAAGAAGACAGGGGGCGCGAGACCCAGTACTTC
NA	TRBJ1-2	TRBV7-2	CASSLDREKVNWNYGYTF	TGTGCCAGCAGCTTAGACAGGGAGAAGGTAAATTGGAACTATGGCTACACCTTC
NA	TRBJ1-1	TRBV4-1	CASSQEGQLAPEAFF	TGCGCCAGCAGCCAAGAAGGACAGCTGGCCCCTGAAGCTTTCTTT
NA	TRBJ2-5	TRBV6-5	CASSSPGRGKTQYF	TGTGCCAGCAGTTCCCCGGGGAGGGGGAAGACCCAGTACTTC
TRBD2	TRBJ2-5	TRBV5-1	CASSIGTSSETQYF	TGCGCCAGCAGCATCGGGACTAGCAGTGAGACCCAGTACTTC
TRBD2	TRBJ2-1	TRBV25-1	CASSDLLAGAYNEQFF	TGTGCCAGCAGTGATCTTCTAGCGGGGGCTTACAATGAGCAGTTCTTC
NA	TRBJ1-2	TRBV6-5	CASSSVGGGYTF	TGTGCCAGCAGTTCCGTAGGAGGCGGCTACACCTTC
TRBD2	TRBJ2-1	TRBV19	CASSITGLTGGPGEQFF	TGTGCCAGTAGTATAACGGGACTAACGGGGGGGCCGGGGGAGCAGTTCTTC
TRBD2	TRBJ2-2	TRBV28	CASSLALAGTGELFF	TGTGCCAGCAGTTTAGCGCTAGCGGGTACCGGGGAGCTGTTTTTT
TRBD2	TRBJ2-1	TRBV11-1	CASSSATSGGYNEQFF	TGTGCCAGCAGCTCTGCGACTAGCGGTGGATACAATGAGCAGTTCTTC
NA	TRBJ2-1	TRBV27	CASSPKGRVTLNEQFF	TGTGCCAGCAGTCCTAAGGGGCGCGTCACCCTCAATGAGCAGTTCTTC
TRBD1	TRBJ2-7	TRBV19	CASSITDRGGYEQYF	TGTGCCAGTAGTATCACGGACAGGGGAGGCTACGAGCAGTACTTC
NA	TRBJ1-2	TRBV6-1	CASSEHHRIYGYTF	TGTGCCAGCAGTGAACATCACAGGATCTATGGCTACACCTTC
NA	TRBJ2-7	TRBV27	CASSLSIGSSSYEQYF	TGTGCCAGCAGTTTGTCTATCGGGAGCAGCTCCTACGAGCAGTACTTC
TRBD1	TRBJ2-3	TRBV19	CASRLDRVGADTQYF	TGTGCCAGTAGGCTCGACAGGGTAGGAGCAGATACGCAGTATTTT
TRBD1	TRBJ1-4	TRBV28	CASKQGAGTNEKLFF	TGTGCCAGTAAACAGGGGGCGGGAACTAATGAAAAACTGTTTTTT
TRBD1	TRBJ1-1	TRBV7-9	CASSLDRGETEAFF	TGTGCCAGCAGCTTAGACAGGGGTGAAACTGAAGCTTTCTTT
NA	TRBJ1-4	TRBV29-1	CSAWLDSHEKLFF	TGCAGCGCCTGGTTGGACAGTCATGAAAAACTGTTTTTT